This T cell receptor (beta chain) stems from a study of OX40 agonist ivuxolimab in advanced cancers. Study details: The dose-escalation group included hepatocellular carcinoma, melanoma, renal cell carcinoma and head and neck cancer.

To note about this clone: Its target is not known.

General observations from the study: Antigens targeted by the expanded peripheral T cells were not determined. Dose levels from 0.1 to 3.0 mg/kg saw CD4+ and CD8+ blood T cells expand clonally by week 6.

Profiling relied on immunoSEQ multiplex PCR, and the TCRdb table lists in-frame clones only, not all of them. The data show 70,000 or so clones, about 85% seen once. Germline V gene data show CDR1 as MNHEY and CDR2 as SVGAGI. Trimming took 7 bases from V and 5 from J, leaving 9 bases between them. The CDR3 runs 11 residues. Autoimmune disease history or systemic immunosuppression excluded patients. Here the sequenced sample was CD4+ or CD8+ T cells sorted from blood, taken in a trial of the OX40 agonist ivuxolimab. The TCR sequence derives from an adult with an advanced solid tumor such as melanoma, head and neck, liver or kidney cancer. The V gene is TRBV6-5, the J gene TRBJ2-7; D assignment may be TRBD1 or TRBD2 (5 bases each). The CDR3 DNA sequence: TGTGCCAGCACCAGAGGGGACGAGCAGTACTTC. Protein: CASTRGDEQYF.